This TCR beta chain is drawn from a study of cytomegalovirus exposure and HLA in healthy donors. V was shortened by 3 bases and J by 3 bases, with 9 bases between the two germline ends. Looked up from germline, CDR1 is SEHNR and CDR2 is FQNEAQ (reference sequence). The CDR3 loop spans 13 amino acids. This clone was observed a few times. Its antigen is not identified. Findings and limits, study-wide: In vitro experiments confirmed that a few CMV-associated chains were specific for CMV antigens. A later analysis reportedly found fewer N-insertions in an Asian-associated ancestry cluster than the roughly 670-donor mean. Sequencing likely generated an artifact that appeared as a cluster of highly shared sequence variants.

It was with 60 Vbeta and 13 Jbeta primers that the PCR ran. Measured with immunoSEQ multiplex PCR; TCRdb has only the in-frame clones, and not every one. The sample carries 110,000 or so clones, nearly 15% recorded once. The sequence was obtained from a female donor in good health and CMV-seronegative. The sequencing sample was made of PBMCs. This sequence joins TRBV7-9 and TRBJ2-7; maybe TRBD1 (5 bases). CDR3 in DNA: TGTGCCAGCAGCTTGACGGACATCTACGAGCAGTACTTC. As protein: CASSLTDIYEQYF. Full variable domain (remainder filled in from reference TRBV7-9 and TRBJ2-7): DTGVSQNPRHKITKRGQNVTFRCDPISEHNRLYWYRQTLGQGPEFLTYFQNEAQLEKSRLLSDRFSAERPKGSFSTLEIQRTEQGDSAMYLCASSLTDIYEQYFGPGTRLTVT.